Following are 20 T cell receptor beta chains from one sample sequenced in a study of cytomegalovirus exposure and HLA in healthy donors. 13 Jbeta primers and 60 Vbeta primers were used for the PCR. Profiling relied on immunoSEQ multiplex PCR, and the TCRdb table lists in-frame clones only, not all of them. This sample has about 86,000 clones, with roughly 80% found just once. The sequencing sample was made of PBMCs. The receptor source for this set is a woman in her fifties or sixties in good health and CMV-seropositive.

The chain carries TRBV11-2 and TRBJ1-5; D unresolved. With 1 base removed from V and 1 base from J, the gap between germline ends came to 8 bases. The CDR3 runs to 15 residues. Germline CDR1 is SGHAT and CDR2 is FQNNGV. The CDR3 reads CASSLAGSSNQPQHF. CDR3 in DNA: TGTGCCAGCAGCTTAGCAGGATCGAGCAATCAGCCCCAGCATTTT.

This chain joins TRBV4-2 and TRBJ2-1; 8 nucleotides line up with TRBD1. V was clipped by 4 bases and J by 3 bases; unmatched bases: 5. Germline loops: CDR1 LGHNA, CDR2 YNFKEQ. There are 15 residues in the CDR3. DNA of the CDR3: TGTGCCAGCAGCCCTCCCGACAGGGGCTACAATGAGCAGTTCTTC. Translation gives CASSPPDRGYNEQFF.

A few counts support this clone. The chain employs TRBV5-4 and TRBJ2-2; 13 bases align to TRBD2. CDR3 length equals 16 residues. Germline V gene lookup returns CDR1 SGHNT and CDR2 YYREEE (reference sequence). Trimming removed 3 bases from V and 6 bases from J; junction bases left unmatched: 5. The CDR3 coding sequence is TGTGCCAGCAGCTCCAGGACTAGCGGGAGCGCCGGGGAGCTGTTTTTT. It encodes CASSSRTSGSAGELFF.

V usage is TRBV10-2 and J usage is TRBJ2-1; 7 positions agree with TRBD2. The length of the CDR3 is 15 residues. Germline V gene sequence: CDR1 WSHSY, CDR2 SAAADI. After removal of 6 bases from V and 2 bases from J, the junction contained 7 bases not matched to a gene. CDR3 residues: CASRKERGTYNEQFF. For the CDR3, the DNA is TGCGCCAGCAGAAAAGAGCGGGGTACCTACAATGAGCAGTTCTTC.

CDR3 sequence reads: CASSSRTGLEQYF. CDR3 DNA: TGTGCCAGTAGTTCAAGGACAGGGTTGGAGCAGTACTTC. The rearrangement uses TRBV19 and TRBJ2-7; 8 bases agree with TRBD1. V shed 5 bases, J shed 7 bases, and the junction held 7 bases outside the gene matches. The CDR3 is 13 amino acids. Germline V gene sequence: CDR1 LNHDA, CDR2 SQIVND (reference sequence).

This chain uses TRBV5-1 with TRBJ2-2; a possible D gene is TRBD2 (6 bases). The V end lost 2 bases, the J end lost 6 bases, and 11 bases lay between the germline ends. CDR3 length: 14 residues. The germline V gene encodes CDR1 SGHRS and CDR2 YFSETQ. The CDR3 coding sequence is TGCGCCAGCAGCTTTGCCACTAGCTCCGGGGAGCTGTTTTTT. This sequence encodes CASSFATSSGELFF.

V gene TRBV29-1 combines with J gene TRBJ1-1, with 11 bases aligning to TRBD1. CDR3 length: 14 amino acids. Germline-derived CDR1 and CDR2 are SQVTM and ANQGSEA. V trimming: 7 bases; J trimming: 7 bases; junction bases outside the gene matches: 11. The CDR3 DNA sequence: TGCAGCGGACTGGACAGGGGGCCGTATAGTGAAGCTTTCTTT. Its protein product is CSGLDRGPYSEAFF.

The chain is built from TRBV5-4 and TRBJ2-7; 14 bases fit TRBD2. The length of the CDR3 is 18 residues. Germline V CDR1 and CDR2: SGHNT, YYREEE (reference sequence). With 4 bases clipped from V and 0 bases from J, the junction kept 9 bases outside the gene matches. CDR3 DNA sequence: TGTGCCAGCAGCGAAGGACTAGCGGGAGGCCGCGACTCCTACGAGCAGTACTTC. It translates to CASSEGLAGGRDSYEQYF.

The V gene is TRBV20-1, the J gene TRBJ1-2, with unresolved D. Germline V gene data show CDR1 as DFQATT and CDR2 as SNEGSKA (reference sequence). This CDR3 contains 10 residues. V was cut by 6 bases and J by 1 base, with 3 bases left in between. In DNA, the CDR3 is TGCAGTGCCATTAACTATGGCTACACCTTC. The encoded protein is CSAINYGYTF.

The chain links TRBV7-8 to TRBJ2-7; tentative D call: TRBD1 (6 bases). Deletions cut 3 bases from V and 3 bases from J, with 12 bases between. Per germline, CDR1 SGHVS and CDR2 FQNEAQ. The CDR3 length is 14 residues. DNA for the CDR3: TGTGCCAGCAGCTTTTCCGACAGGATCTACGAGCAGTACTTC. This gives the protein CASSFSDRIYEQYF.

The chain couples TRBV4-2 to TRBJ2-7; D possibly corresponds to TRBD1 (5 bases). Germline V lookup: CDR1 LGHNA, CDR2 YNFKEQ. Trimming shortened V by 0 bases and J by 5 bases, and 20 bases separated the two germline ends. The CDR3 consists of 17 residues. DNA for the CDR3: TGTGCCAGCAGCCAAGATTACGTGACAGCCCCCAAGAACGAGCAGTACTTC. Translation: CASSQDYVTAPKNEQYF.

J is TRBJ2-7 and V is TRBV19, with TRBD1 identical over 8 bases. The germline V gene encodes CDR1 LNHDA and CDR2 SQIVND (reference sequence). With V trimmed by 4 bases and J by 3 bases, 2 bases remained unmatched. This CDR3 is 13 amino acids long. CDR3 nucleotide sequence: TGTGCCAGTAGTACCGGGACAGGCTACGAGCAGTACTTC. Translated: CASSTGTGYEQYF.

This clone was detected only once. J is TRBJ1-2 and V is TRBV2, with 8 bases lining up with TRBD1. V was clipped by 4 bases and J by 0 bases; unmatched bases: 7. The CDR3 is made up of 16 amino acids. Germline lookup yields CDR1 SNHLY and CDR2 FYNNEI. CDR3 loop: CASSAQGALANYGYTF. The CDR3 DNA is TGTGCCAGCAGTGCCCAGGGGGCCCTAGCTAACTATGGCTACACCTTC.

The genes are TRBV5-6 and TRBJ2-7, with D perhaps TRBD1 (7 bases). Trimming shortened V by 5 bases and J by 4 bases, and 19 bases separated the two germline ends. This CDR3 spans 15 amino acids. The germline V gene has CDR1 SGHDT and CDR2 YYEEEE. The CDR3 region has the DNA TGTGCCAGCAGACAATCGGCAGGGGGGACATACGAGCAGTACTTC. Translation gives CASRQSAGGTYEQYF.

This chain connects TRBV27 to TRBJ2-1, with 7 positions matching TRBD1. With 6 bases clipped from V and 4 bases from J, the junction kept 9 bases outside the gene matches. The germline V gene encodes CDR1 MNHEY and CDR2 SMNVEV (reference sequence). There are 15 residues in the CDR3. The CDR3 spells CASRPAGTVYNEQFF. CDR3 nucleotide sequence: TGTGCCAGCAGGCCAGCAGGGACAGTGTACAATGAGCAGTTCTTC.

The chain uses TRBV5-1 and TRBJ1-2; TRBD1 agrees at 7 bases. CDR1 SGHRS and CDR2 YFSETQ come from the germline V gene. The CDR3 loop spans 14 amino acids. Trimming cost V 4 bases and J 8 bases; bases outside gene matches: 11. The CDR3, as DNA: TGCGCCAGCAGCGTGGAAACAGGGGCGTACGGCTACACCTTC. It yields the protein CASSVETGAYGYTF. Variable domain in full (rest from reference TRBV5-1 and TRBJ1-2): KAGVTQTPRYLIKTRGQQVTLSCSPISGHRSVSWYQQTPGQGLQFLFEYFSETQRNKGNFPGRFSGRQFSNSRSEMNVSTLELGDSALYLCASSVETGAYGYTFGSGTRLTVV.

This chain joins TRBV21-1 and TRBJ1-4; the table calls TRBD1, which could not be checked here. TRBV21-1 is labeled a pseudogene. The CDR3 is 20 amino acids. CDR3 residues: CASSKARTPGGEVGNEKLFF. The CDR3 DNA reads as TGTGCCAGCAGCAAAGCGAGGACCCCAGGGGGCGAAGTGGGTAATGAAAAACTGTTTTTT.

Only a few counts were recorded for this clone. The gene calls are TRBV2 and TRBJ1-4; D not certain. In germline, CDR1 is SNHLY, CDR2 FYNNEI. The CDR3 spans 14 residues. V gave up 7 bases and J gave up 8 bases, with 17 bases separating them. CDR3 loop: CASTERGSKEKLFF. For the CDR3, the DNA is TGTGCCAGCACAGAGCGGGGTAGTAAGGAAAAACTGTTTTTT.

The chain couples TRBV5-4 to TRBJ1-2; 7 nucleotides align to TRBD1. The CDR3 sequence is 13 residues long. From germline, CDR1 is SGHNT and CDR2 YYREEE (reference sequence). V was clipped by 4 bases and J by 3 bases; unmatched bases: 3. CDR3 coding DNA: TGTGCCAGCAGCAAAGGGACAGACTATGGCTACACCTTC. It encodes CASSKGTDYGYTF.

The V gene is TRBV7-6, the J gene TRBJ2-3, with 11 nucleotides matching TRBD2. Germline values: CDR1 SGHVS, CDR2 FNYEAQ. The ends lost 5 bases at V and 0 bases at J; junction bases unmatched: 4. The length of the CDR3 is 16 residues. For the CDR3, the DNA is TGTGCCAGCAGCGTACTAGCGGGGGAAAGCACAGATACGCAGTATTTT. Translated: CASSVLAGESTDTQYF.